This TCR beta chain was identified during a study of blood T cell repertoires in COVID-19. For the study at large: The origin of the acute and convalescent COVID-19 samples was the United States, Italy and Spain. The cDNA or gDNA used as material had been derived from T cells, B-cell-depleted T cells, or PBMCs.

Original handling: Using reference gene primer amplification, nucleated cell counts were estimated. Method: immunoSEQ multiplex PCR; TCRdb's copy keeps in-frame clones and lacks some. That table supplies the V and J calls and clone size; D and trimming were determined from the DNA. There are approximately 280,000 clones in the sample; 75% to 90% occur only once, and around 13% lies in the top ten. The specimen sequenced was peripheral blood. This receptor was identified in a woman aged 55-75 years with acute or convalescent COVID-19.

The CDR3 sequence is CASSIAQGPNTEAFF. CDR3 in DNA: TGTGCCAGTAGTATAGCCCAGGGTCCGAACACTGAAGCTTTCTTT. The rearrangement uses TRBV19 and TRBJ1-1, with a tentative D call TRBD1 (5 bases). CDR3 length equals 15 residues. Germline CDR1 reads LNHDA; CDR2 reads SQIVND (reference sequence). Trimming pared 1 base from V and 1 base from J, leaving 10 bases between.